Each of the 22 T cell receptor beta chains below was sequenced from the same sample in a study of tumor-infiltrating lymphocytes in primary liver carcinoma. Unsorted whole blood yielded blood RNA, and germline DNA was extracted as well. From approximately 530 ng of total RNA, TCR beta-specific cDNA was reverse-transcribed using a constant-region primer. Slightly modified ARM-PCR served as the procedure for the TCR beta libraries. These libraries came from three rounds of nested multiplex PCR. Researchers ran the first two PCR rounds for ten to eleven cycles each with TRBV1-TRBV30 forward primers and a C-beta reverse primer. MiXCR, run by TCRdb on the multiplex PCR reads, gives a single entry per CDR3 protein. Here the sample spans about 310,000 distinct CDR3 sequences, around three fifths being singletons. Sequences were obtained from peripheral blood. Receptors were obtained from a woman aged 25 to 39 with primary liver carcinoma and hepatitis B virus infection.

This clonotype was counted ten times or more. The chain couples TRBV29-1 to TRBJ2-5, with 7 positions matching TRBD1. The CDR3 is made up of 13 amino acids. The V segment lost 3 bases and the J segment 7 bases; nucleotides outside the gene matches: 8. Germline CDR1 reads SQVTM; CDR2 reads ANQGSEA. The CDR3, as DNA: TGCAGCGTTGAGCCGACAGGGTTTGGGACCCAGTACTTC. It codes for CSVEPTGFGTQYF.

Remarks on this clonotype: Germline is not matched at one junction end, which may reflect a read error. The chain combines TRBV5-5 with TRBJ1-1; D is uncertain. The CDR3 sequence is 13 residues long. The germline CDR1 and CDR2 sequences are SGHKS and YYEKEE (reference sequence). The CDR3 sequence is CTSRLGLNTEAFF. CDR3 DNA: TGTACCAGCAGACTCGGCTTGAACACTGAAGCTTTCTTT.

This clonotype was observed a few times. The chain joins TRBV10-2 to TRBJ2-1; D may be TRBD1 or TRBD2 (5 bases each). Germline V gene data show CDR1 as WSHSY and CDR2 as SAAADI. The CDR3 sequence is 13 residues long. The CDR3, as DNA: TGCGCTAGCGCTAGGACAAGCTACAATGAGCAGTTCTTC. Amino acid sequence: CASARTSYNEQFF.

The J gene is TRBJ2-2, the V gene TRBV11-2; 11 nucleotides match TRBD2. The CDR3 totals 15 residues. From germline, CDR1 is SGHAT and CDR2 FQNNGV. The CDR3 sequence: CVNPGTSGYTGELFF. The CDR3, as DNA: TGTGTCAACCCCGGGACTAGCGGTTACACCGGGGAGCTGTTTTTT.

As regards this clonotype: At one end, the junction sequence differs from germline, possibly due to a read error. This chain links TRBV11-2 with TRBJ2-2, with D perhaps TRBD1 (5 bases). This CDR3 is 15 amino acids long. Germline V gives CDR1 SGHAT, CDR2 FQNNGV. CDR3: CVSRTFRAGTGELFF. CDR3 DNA: TGTGTCAGCAGAACATTCAGGGCAGGCACCGGGGAGCTGTTTTTT.

This clonotype was observed at least ten times. The V and J genes are TRBV11-2 and TRBJ2-1, with 9 nucleotides matching TRBD2. The CDR3 is made up of 14 amino acids. Germline loops: CDR1 SGHAT, CDR2 FQNNGV. The J segment lost 8 bases and the V segment lost 5 bases, leaving 7 bases of the junction unmatched. The DNA for the CDR3 is TGTGCCAGCAGCCCCGGGACTAGCCGGGATGAGCAGTTCTTC. Its protein is CASSPGTSRDEQFF.

The chain employs TRBV6-5 and TRBJ1-1, with 10 bases fitting TRBD1. Germline V gene sequence: CDR1 MNHEY, CDR2 SVGAGI. There are 15 residues in the CDR3. The V segment lost 4 bases and the J segment 2 bases; nucleotides outside the gene matches: 4. The CDR3 region is CASSFRQGANTEAFF. CDR3 in DNA: TGTGCCAGCAGTTTTAGACAGGGGGCAAACACTGAAGCTTTCTTT.

This clonotype was observed at least ten times. The chain has TRBV6-6 and TRBJ2-2, with D unresolved. Trimming cost V 7 bases and J 4 bases, with 22 bases left between them. Germline V gives CDR1 MNHNY, CDR2 SVGAGI (reference sequence). CDR3 size: 17 residues. The CDR3 DNA is TGTGCCAGCACCCGACACGGATTCAAACGGTCCACCGGGGAGCTGTTTTTT. Translation: CASTRHGFKRSTGELFF.

The CDR3, as DNA: TGTGCCAGCCTGATGCCCGGGGAGCTGTTTTTT. Its protein is CASLMPGELFF. The V and J genes are TRBV7-8 and TRBJ2-2; D is unresolved. V gave up 8 bases and J gave up 6 bases, with 7 bases separating them. Germline loops: CDR1 SGHVS, CDR2 FQNEAQ. This CDR3 is built from 11 residues.

This clonotype was seen once. This sequence may be a read error, since a much larger clone differs from it by one base. The chain has TRBV12-3 or TRBV12-4 and TRBJ2-1; a weak D match, TRBD1 (6 bases). The CDR3 runs to 16 residues. Trimming took 6 bases from V and 0 from J, leaving 15 bases between them. The CDR3 DNA reads TGTGCCAGCAGCCCCGGTCAGGGGAGCTCCTACAATGAGCAGTTCTTC. This translates into CASSPGQGSSYNEQFF.

V usage is TRBV7-9 and J usage is TRBJ2-7; 10 bases line up with TRBD2. V dropped 5 bases and J dropped 2; count of bases not matched to a gene: 6. This CDR3 is built from 15 residues. Germline values: CDR1 SEHNR, CDR2 FQNEAQ (reference sequence). CDR3 amino acids: CASSQGSGRAYEQYF. In DNA, the CDR3 is TGTGCCAGCAGCCAGGGCAGCGGGAGGGCCTACGAGCAGTACTTC.

This clonotype occurred a few times. The rearrangement links TRBV5-1 to TRBJ2-3; no clear D gene. The germline gives CDR1 SGHRS, CDR2 YFSETQ. The V end was cut by 1 base, the J end by 2 bases, with 11 bases between. The CDR3 sequence is 15 residues long. CDR3 sequence reads: CASSLIGKPTDTQYF. In DNA, the CDR3 is TGCGCCAGCAGCTTGATAGGGAAGCCCACAGATACGCAGTATTTT.

The chain has TRBV6-6 and TRBJ2-2; TRBD2 matches 13 bases. Germline CDR1 and CDR2: MNHNY and SVGAGI (reference sequence). The CDR3 length is 16 residues. With 2 bases clipped from V and 4 bases from J, the junction kept 1 base outside the gene matches. The CDR3 coding sequence is TGTGCCAGCAGTTACACTAGCGGGAGGGCCACCGGGGAGCTGTTTTTT. This codes for CASSYTSGRATGELFF.

Turning to this clonotype: Germline and junction disagree at one end, which may indicate a read error. The chain has TRBV11-2 and TRBJ2-5, with 8 bases fitting TRBD1. The J call may be incorrect, as the DNA end agrees better with TRBJ2-4. CDR1 is SGHAT, CDR2 FQNNGV, per germline. The CDR3 length is 13 residues. The CDR3 is CTSSPGQGNIQYF. CDR3 nucleotide sequence: TGTACCAGCAGCCCCGGACAGGGAAACATTCAGTACTTC.

Note on this clonotype: One junction end does not reproduce the germline sequence, and a read error may be involved. This chain connects TRBV12-3 or TRBV12-4 to TRBJ2-7; D uncertain. The CDR3 is 12 amino acids. The CDR3 DNA follows: TGTGCCAGCAGTTTAGGAGGCTACGAGCACTACTTC. Its protein is CASSLGGYEHYF.

This clonotype showed up just once. A read error is possible here, since a much larger clone lies one base away. The rearrangement joins TRBV11-2 to TRBJ1-1, with a weak D call TRBD1 (5 bases). Trimming took off 0 bases at V and 14 bases at J, with 22 bases between the two ends. The germline CDR1 and CDR2 sequences are SGHAT and FQNNGV. This CDR3 has 15 residues. CDR3 nucleotide sequence: TGTGCCAGCAGCTTAGAAGGCAGACAGTCCCCGTCCCCCTTCTTT. This gives the protein CASSLEGRQSPSPFF. Full variable domain (rest looked up from reference TRBV11-2 and TRBJ1-1): EAGVAQSPRYKIIEKRQSVAFWCNPISGHATLYWYQQILGQGPKLLIQFQNNGVVDDSQLPKDRFSAERLKGVDSTLKIQPAKLEDSAVYLCASSLEGRQSPSPFFGQGTRLTVV.

The chain joins TRBV12-3 or TRBV12-4 to TRBJ1-4, with D unresolved. Trimming cost V 2 bases and J 8 bases, with 9 bases left between them. The CDR3 consists of 13 residues. The CDR3 region is CASSLTLGEKLFF. For the CDR3, the DNA is TGTGCCAGCAGTTTAACCCTAGGGGAAAAACTGTTTTTT.

V and J are TRBV11-2 and TRBJ1-2; D is undetermined. Trimming pared 3 bases from V and 7 bases from J, leaving 18 bases between. Germline V gene lookup returns CDR1 SGHAT and CDR2 FQNNGV. The CDR3 loop spans 15 amino acids. Here the CDR3 DNA reads TGTGCCAGCAGCTTTCATAAGGACGGCCCTTGTGGCTACACCTTC. As protein: CASSFHKDGPCGYTF.

In this sample, this clonotype turned up a few times. The chain carries TRBV29-1 and TRBJ1-2; D ambiguous. CDR1 and CDR2 (germline): SQVTM, ANQGSEA. The CDR3 has 13 residues. The germline V and J ends were trimmed by 1 base and 4 bases, with 10 bases remaining between them. The CDR3 reads CSVEGARTYGYTF. The CDR3 region has the DNA TGCAGCGTTGAAGGGGCCAGGACCTATGGCTACACCTTC.

The chain uses TRBV10-2 and TRBJ2-1, with D unresolved. V was pared by 10 bases and J by 0 bases, with 13 bases between. CDR1 and CDR2 (germline): WSHSY, SAAADI. The CDR3 spans 14 residues. The CDR3 loop is CANTRVNSYNEQFF. The CDR3 coding sequence is TGCGCCAACACCCGGGTCAACTCCTACAATGAGCAGTTCTTC.

This clonotype was counted between two and nine times. The chain is built from TRBV6-4 and TRBJ2-1; 8 bases match TRBD2. Per germline, CDR1 MRHNA and CDR2 SNTAGT. With 6 bases clipped from V and 5 bases from J, the junction kept 3 bases outside the gene matches. This CDR3 spans 13 amino acids. The CDR3 is CASSREGNNEQFF. For the CDR3, the DNA is TGTGCCAGCAGCCGGGAGGGCAACAATGAGCAGTTCTTC.

Regarding this clonotype: With a much larger clone just one base away, this may be a read error. The V gene is TRBV12-3 or TRBV12-4, the J gene TRBJ2-7; TRBD2 matches 9 bases. The CDR3 loop spans 15 amino acids. The chain's CDR3 is CASSLSLRGRGEQHF. In DNA form, the CDR3 reads TGTGCCAGCAGTTTAAGCCTACGCGGGAGGGGCGAGCAGCACTTC.